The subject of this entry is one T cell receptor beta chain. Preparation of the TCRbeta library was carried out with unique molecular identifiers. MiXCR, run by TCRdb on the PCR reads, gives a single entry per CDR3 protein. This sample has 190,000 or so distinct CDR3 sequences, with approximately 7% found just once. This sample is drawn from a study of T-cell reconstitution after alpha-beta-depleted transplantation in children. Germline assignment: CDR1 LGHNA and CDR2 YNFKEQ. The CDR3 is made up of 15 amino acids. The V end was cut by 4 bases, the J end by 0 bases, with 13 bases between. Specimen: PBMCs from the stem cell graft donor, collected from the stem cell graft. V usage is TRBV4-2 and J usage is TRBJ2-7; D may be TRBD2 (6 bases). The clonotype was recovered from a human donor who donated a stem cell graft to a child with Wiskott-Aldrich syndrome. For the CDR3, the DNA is TGTGCCAGCAGCCCCCCGGGCGGGGACTCCTACGAGCAGTACTTC. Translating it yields CASSPPGGDSYEQYF.